Following are 14 T cell receptor beta chains from one sample sequenced in a study of blood T cell repertoires in COVID-19. Repertoires were generated with immunoSEQ multiplex PCR, while TCRdb's copy carries only in-frame clones and drops some. Counted here are about 300,000 clones, 88% occurring once; the ten biggest clones make up just under 7%. Input material: peripheral blood. These receptors originate from a woman in her twenties or thirties who had recovered from COVID-19.

This chain joins TRBV10-3 and TRBJ1-1; TRBD1 is a possible D gene (6 bases). V was cut by 10 bases and J by 3 bases, with 18 bases left in between. The germline V gene has CDR1 ENHRY and CDR2 SYGVKD. This CDR3 comprises 14 residues. CDR3 DNA: TGTGCCACCGGGGGGCGGGGGCTAGACACTGAAGCTTTCTTT. Translation: CATGGRGLDTEAFF.

The chain joins TRBV7-8 to TRBJ1-6; 7 bases fit TRBD1. Trimming removed 6 bases from V and 8 bases from J; junction bases left unmatched: 7. Germline V lookup: CDR1 SGHVS, CDR2 FQNEAQ. The CDR3 totals 14 residues. The CDR3 spells CASRIATGDSPLHF. In DNA, the CDR3 is TGTGCCAGCAGAATAGCCACAGGGGATTCACCCCTCCACTTT.

The chain couples TRBV7-2 to TRBJ1-2, with 9 nucleotides matching TRBD1. The ends lost 5 bases at V and 4 bases at J; junction bases unmatched: 14. The CDR3 has 17 amino acids. Per the germline V gene, CDR1 is SGHTA and CDR2 is FQGNSA. The CDR3 here is CASSQSIKPDRGYGYTF. The CDR3 nucleotides read TGTGCCAGCAGCCAATCAATAAAACCGGACAGGGGCTATGGCTACACCTTC.

This chain joins TRBV6-6 and TRBJ1-1; 9 bases are shared with TRBD1. The CDR3 has 14 residues. The junction had 8 bases not matched to a gene; V was cut back by 7 bases and J by 5 bases. CDR1 and CDR2 from the germline V gene are MNHNY and SVGAGI (reference sequence). Here the CDR3 reads CASKDRGERTEAFF. The CDR3 DNA follows: TGTGCCAGCAAAGACAGGGGGGAGAGAACTGAAGCTTTCTTT.

V is TRBV3-1 (or the pseudogene TRBV3-2) and J is TRBJ2-7; 13 bases line up with TRBD2. The V segment lost 5 bases and the J segment 4 bases; nucleotides outside the gene matches: 8. The CDR3 extends over 16 amino acids. Per germline, CDR1 LGHDT and CDR2 YNNKEL (reference sequence). The CDR3 loop reads CASSGRLAGGIYEQYF. CDR3 DNA sequence: TGTGCCAGCAGCGGACGACTAGCGGGGGGTATTTACGAGCAGTACTTC.

The rearrangement links TRBV27 to TRBJ2-1; 12 bases are shared with TRBD2. J was trimmed by 5 bases and V by 6 bases; bases with no gene match: 5. The CDR3 runs to 15 residues. Germline values: CDR1 MNHEY, CDR2 SMNVEV (reference sequence). CDR3 protein: CASRLAGGPDNEQFF. The CDR3 nucleotides read TGTGCCAGCAGGCTAGCGGGGGGGCCAGACAATGAGCAGTTCTTC.

J is TRBJ2-3 and V is TRBV11-1, with a weak D call TRBD2 (6 bases). Deletions cut 6 bases from V and 2 bases from J, with 12 bases between. From germline, CDR1 is SGHAT and CDR2 FQDESV (reference sequence). The CDR3 has 14 residues. The CDR3 region has the DNA TGTGCCAGCAGTACGCGGGGCTACACAGATACGCAGTATTTT. This translates into CASSTRGYTDTQYF.

This rearrangement joins TRBV7-8 to TRBJ1-6; D is unclear. V dropped 3 bases and J dropped 4 bases, with 4 bases sitting between them. The CDR3 is made up of 13 amino acids. Germline values: CDR1 SGHVS, CDR2 FQNEAQ. The CDR3 DNA follows: TGTGCCAGCAGCTTGGCATATAATTCACCCCTCCACTTT. This gives the protein CASSLAYNSPLHF. The entire variable domain, with the rest obtained from reference TRBV7-8 and TRBJ1-6, is as follows: GAGVSQSPRYKVAKRGQDVALRCDPISGHVSLFWYQQALGQGPEFLTYFQNEAQLDKSGLPSDRFFAERPEGSVSTLKIQRTQQEDSAVYLCASSLAYNSPLHFGNGTRLTVT.

The chain has TRBV5-8 and TRBJ2-3; 15 bases are a match to TRBD2. Germline trimming cut 3 bases from V and 2 bases from J; bases unmatched to any gene: 10. Germline CDR1 is SGHTS and CDR2 is YDEGEE. CDR3 size: 19 residues. CDR3 loop: CASSYWTSGGARYTDTQYF. The CDR3 DNA reads TGTGCCAGCAGCTACTGGACTAGCGGGGGGGCCCGATACACAGATACGCAGTATTTT.

The chain links TRBV7-9 to TRBJ1-1; D is ambiguous. Germline lookup yields CDR1 SEHNR and CDR2 FQNEAQ (reference sequence). The V end lost 5 bases, the J end lost 6 bases, and 19 bases lay between the germline ends. The CDR3 sequence is 15 residues long. CDR3 protein: CASSPSPYLYSEAFF. The DNA for the CDR3 is TGTGCCAGCAGCCCTAGCCCCTATTTGTACTCTGAAGCTTTCTTT.

The chain has TRBV14 and TRBJ2-4; no definite D call. Trimming removed 1 base from V and 11 bases from J, with 9 bases in between. The CDR3 has 12 residues. Germline V gives CDR1 SGHDN, CDR2 FVKESK. The CDR3 protein is CASSQGIRVQYF. CDR3 nucleotides: TGTGCCAGCAGCCAAGGCATCCGGGTTCAGTACTTC.

V usage is TRBV15 and J usage is TRBJ1-2, with 9 nucleotides matching TRBD1. CDR3 size: 14 residues. Germline trimming cut 3 bases from V and 7 bases from J; bases unmatched to any gene: 6. Germline V CDR1 and CDR2: LNHNV, YYDKDF (reference sequence). Written as DNA, the CDR3 is TGTGCCACCAGCAGGAAACAGGGGGCGGGTGGCTACACCTTC. The encoded protein is CATSRKQGAGGYTF.

This clone was found once. This CDR3 is CASSGPGSNQPQHF. The CDR3 coding sequence is TGTGCCAGCAGTGGACCAGGTAGCAATCAGCCCCAGCATTTT. The chain is built from TRBV25-1 and TRBJ1-5; D gene unclear. Germline CDR1 reads MGHDK; CDR2 reads SYGVNS. The CDR3 loop spans 14 amino acids. V was trimmed by 4 bases and J by 0 bases, leaving 7 bases between them.

This clone was recorded a few times. CDR3 bases: TGTGCCAGCAGCCGGGACAGGGGGCGAAATGAAAAACTGTTTTTT. Translated, it gives CASSRDRGRNEKLFF. J is TRBJ1-4 and V is TRBV6-2 or TRBV6-3, with 12 bases that match TRBD1. V was pared by 6 bases and J by 5 bases, with 4 bases of the junction left unmatched. Germline V CDR1 and CDR2: MNHEY, SVGEGT. The CDR3 covers 15 residues.